This T cell receptor beta chain was documented in a study of cytomegalovirus exposure and HLA in healthy donors. Looking at the study overall: From HLA-typed donors, an early data release held some 91 million unique TCRs. Whole-study findings and limits: HLA alleles were associated with 16,951 TCR beta sequences in a later analysis at 0.05 false discovery rate.

This clone was seen more than once but under ten times. Its antigen is currently unknown. The CDR3 contains 18 residues. Germline-derived CDR1 and CDR2 are KGHSY and FQNENV. The V and J ends lost 1 base and 4 bases, in that order; junction bases with no gene match: 10. With 60 Vbeta and 13 Jbeta primers, the PCR was carried out. Clones were read by immunoSEQ multiplex PCR, and TCRdb kept only the in-frame ones, dropping some. The sample lists roughly 79,000 clones; roughly 80% were seen once. Healthy bone marrow donors made up the cohort. Material: PBMCs. The TCR comes from a woman between 45 and 65 years old in good health and CMV-seropositive. The chain links TRBV16 to TRBJ1-5; TRBD1 matches 10 bases. DNA for the CDR3: TGTGCCAGCAGCCAATTTGATGTCCAGGGACAGGGGAATCAGCCCCAGCATTTT. Translation gives CASSQFDVQGQGNQPQHF.